This T cell receptor (beta chain) was sequenced in a study of cytomegalovirus exposure and HLA in healthy donors. Study-wide context: A subsequent analysis stated that the 120 or so validation repertoires were run on the same platform as the roughly 710 first-cohort repertoires. General observations from the study: There were some public TCRs occurring in many donors, but most TCR sequences were rare. The authors listed approximately 160 TCR beta chains as cytomegalovirus-associated.

The donors were part of the validation cohort, which consisted of under 150 subjects and was separate from the first cohort of 666 subjects. Notes on this clone: What it recognizes is unknown. One end of the junction fails to match germline, which may point to a read error.

This table comes from immunoSEQ multiplex PCR, and its TCRdb copy is limited to in-frame clones, with some not included. This sample yields 21,000 or so clones, of which 95% to 97% are seen a single time; 10% belongs to the top ten. This CDR3 has 17 residues. Germline V gives CDR1 SGDLS, CDR2 YYNGEE. This TCR was recovered from a man under 40 in good health and CMV-seropositive. The chain recombines TRBV9 with TRBJ2-2, with 10 bases fitting TRBD2. Sequencing input: PBMCs. The chain's CDR3 is CASSVGTSGANTGEVFF. The CDR3 DNA is TGTGCCAGCAGCGTAGGGACTAGCGGAGCGAACACCGGGGAGGTGTTTTTT.